The entry below gives a single T cell receptor (beta chain) sequence along with its context. Its antigen remains undetermined. No base quality values were provided; no much bigger clone lies one nucleotide off. This sample is drawn from a study of post-analysis software for immune sequencing data (dated by TCRdb to 2014 to 2015). In the study overall: The recorded disease courses included relapsing-remitting, secondary progressive and progressive-relapsing multiple sclerosis, and some patients had no subtype annotation. The patient repertoires were compared against 11 previously published healthy control repertoires obtained from donors aged roughly 6 to 25 years. A subset of samples was prepared in parallel using single-end sample barcoding, then pooled and co-amplified after Illumina adapter ligation.

Between the V and J ends, shortened by 2 bases and 8 bases respectively, the junction contains 14 bases. The germline V gene gives CDR1 as SGHRS and CDR2 as YFSETQ. There are 14 amino acids in the CDR3, from cysteine to phenylalanine inclusive. Only the CDR3 DNA is retained, 42 bases long and in frame from the first base. To demonstrate the VDJtools post-analysis software, the study profiled TCR beta repertoires from the peripheral blood of about 13 young patients with multiple sclerosis. The multiple sclerosis patients were children and adolescents ranging in age from roughly 6 to 15 years. What the study reported, not specific to this receptor: Strong co-clustering of samples prepared in the same batch was shown by direct clustering with F measure, prompting a batch-effect correction. The multiple sclerosis patient group was slightly younger than the control group. Roughly 5 TRBV segments, including TRBV5-6, TRBV5-1 and TRBV20-1, were significantly more frequent in patients than controls. Normalized Chao1 diversity was significantly lower in multiple sclerosis patients than controls, suggesting substantial peripheral T-cell clonal expansion.

The library was produced with PCR. These reads were obtained on an Illumina HiSeq 2500. Unique molecular identifiers were incorporated into TCR beta cDNA libraries to reduce PCR and sequencing biases. Per 1 to 10 million input T cells, roughly 0.5 million cDNA molecules were obtained, such that each molecule approximated one T cell. The patient libraries were prepared and sequenced with the same protocol used for the earlier healthy control dataset. Within a given batch, samples were prepared together, multiplexed and sequenced on the same HiSeq lane. In the authors' own workflow: Raw barcoded reads were processed with MIGEC, discarding single-read molecular identifier groups before consensus assembly and CDR3 extraction. Clonotype tables were post-analysed with VDJtools, normalizing diversity by down-sampling all datasets to the smallest sample size. To correct batch-related cross-sample contamination, repertoire overlap clustering matched CDR3 amino acid sequences but not nucleotide sequences. TCRdb itself trimmed the public reads at Q25 with fastp, ran MiXCR and retained productive beta chains. Here each entry gathers all rows of one CDR3 protein and keeps the most common genes and DNA. The V and J calls here are based on TCRdb, not the publication. Here the sample has about 460,000 distinct CDR3 sequences; around 40% occur a single time. The ten largest clonotypes hold 9% to 14% of the sample.

The sequence links TRBV5-1 to TRBJ2-4, with the identity of the D gene unclear. The sequence came from a girl under 18 with multiple sclerosis. Sequencing was carried out using blood. The CDR3 region: CASSFSALRDIQYF. The bases read TGCGCCAGCAGCTTCAGCGCCCTACGGGACATTCAGTACTTC.